What follows are 25 T cell receptor beta chains derived from one specimen sequenced in a study of T cell responses to AZD1222 COVID-19 vaccine. Here immunoSEQ multiplex PCR was the method, and the copy in TCRdb shows in-frame clones only, minus some. The table records some 160,000 clones, approximately 93% of them present only once. The specimen was peripheral blood, collected on day 0 of AZD1222 vaccination. These receptors were collected from an adult in good health.

The chain couples TRBV28 to TRBJ2-2, with D perhaps matching TRBD1 or TRBD2 (5 bases each). CDR3 length: 16 amino acids. The germline V gene encodes CDR1 MDHEN and CDR2 SYDVKM. The V and J ends lost 4 bases and 5 bases respectively, with 17 bases between them. CDR3 bases: TGTGCCAGCAGTTATCCGAGGGGCTTGGTTACCGGGGAGCTGTTTTTT. Its protein is CASSYPRGLVTGELFF.

V is TRBV15 and J is TRBJ1-1; D is unclear. The CDR3 is made up of 13 amino acids. Trimming took 3 bases from V and 4 from J, leaving 9 bases between them. Germline values: CDR1 LNHNV, CDR2 YYDKDF (reference sequence). CDR3 region: CATSRAGFTEAFF. DNA of the CDR3: TGTGCCACCAGCAGGGCAGGTTTCACTGAAGCTTTCTTT.

The CDR3 protein is CASSLRGEETQYF. DNA of the CDR3: TGTGCCAGCAGCCTAAGGGGGGAAGAGACCCAGTACTTC. The rearrangement links TRBV7-3 to TRBJ2-5; D tentatively reads TRBD1 or TRBD2 (6 bases each). The CDR3 loop spans 13 amino acids. Trimming took 5 bases from V and 3 from J, leaving 10 bases between them. Per germline, CDR1 SGHTA and CDR2 FQGTGA.

A single count supports this clone. The V gene is TRBV6-5, the J gene TRBJ1-1; D is uncertain. Germline CDR1 is MNHEY and CDR2 is SVGAGI. The ends were cut back, 9 bases at V and 2 bases at J, with 13 bases in the middle. The CDR3 consists of 13 residues. CDR3 bases: TGTGCCAGTCTGGGCGCGATTAACACTGAAGCTTTCTTT. Protein sequence: CASLGAINTEAFF.

The chain couples TRBV19 to TRBJ2-1, with a possible D match to TRBD2 (6 bases). This CDR3 contains 15 residues. Trimming left V 5 bases short and J 1 base short, with 12 bases between. Per germline, CDR1 LNHDA and CDR2 SQIVND (reference sequence). The CDR3: CASSPRTISYNEQFF. The DNA of the CDR3 is TGTGCCAGTAGTCCCCGGACTATTTCCTACAATGAGCAGTTCTTC. The variable domain in full, with the rest retrieved from reference TRBV19 and TRBJ2-1, is DGGITQSPKYLFRKEGQNVTLSCEQNLNHDAMYWYRQDPGQGLRLIYYSQIVNDFQKGDIAEGYSVSREKKESFPLTVTSAQKNPTAFYLCASSPRTISYNEQFFGPGTRLTVL.

The chain links TRBV5-1 to TRBJ2-4; TRBD1 matches at 8 bases. The CDR3 length is 17 residues. Trimming removed 0 bases from V and 3 bases from J; junction bases left unmatched: 8. The germline V gene has CDR1 SGHRS and CDR2 YFSETQ. The CDR3 is CASSLDLRTGYKNIQYF. The CDR3 DNA sequence: TGCGCCAGCAGCTTGGATTTGAGGACAGGGTACAAAAACATTCAGTACTTC. Using reference TRBV5-1 and TRBJ2-4 for the parts outside the CDR3, the full variable domain is KAGVTQTPRYLIKTRGQQVTLSCSPISGHRSVSWYQQTPGQGLQFLFEYFSETQRNKGNFPGRFSGRQFSNSRSEMNVSTLELGDSALYLCASSLDLRTGYKNIQYFGAGTRLSVL.

The CDR3 nucleotides read TGCGCCAGCAGTCAATCTCGCCCGGCTCATCTTAACTATGGCTACACCTTC. Amino acid sequence: CASSQSRPAHLNYGYTF. The chain combines TRBV23-1 with TRBJ1-2; D unclear. TRBV23-1 is an ORF, and what it does is uncertain. Trimming stripped 0 bases from V and 1 base from J, with 15 bases between. The CDR3 is made up of 17 amino acids.

The rearrangement links TRBV18 to TRBJ1-6; 8 nucleotides agree with TRBD1. CDR3 length equals 15 residues. The J segment lost 7 bases and the V segment lost 2 bases, leaving 4 bases of the junction unmatched. From germline, CDR1 is KGHSH and CDR2 LQKENI. DNA of the CDR3: TGTGCCAGCTCACCAAGGGACAGGCAAAATTCACCCCTCCACTTT. Amino acids: CASSPRDRQNSPLHF.

V usage is TRBV4-1 and J usage is TRBJ2-7, with D possibly being TRBD1 (6 bases). Trimming shortened V by 2 bases and J by 6 bases, and 14 bases separated the two germline ends. This CDR3 is 14 amino acids long. The germline V gene encodes CDR1 MGHRA and CDR2 YSYEKL. Here the CDR3 DNA reads TGCGCCAGCAGCCAACTACAGGGTTGGGGCGAGCAGTACTTC. Amino acids: CASSQLQGWGEQYF.

In DNA, the CDR3 is TGTGCCAGCAAGGCTAGCGGGGTAACAGATACGCAGTATTTT. It encodes CASKASGVTDTQYF. The rearrangement uses TRBV6-5 and TRBJ2-3; TRBD2 matches 9 bases. Germline V CDR1 and CDR2: MNHEY, SVGAGI. Unmatched junction bases numbered 5, after V lost 7 bases and J lost 3 bases. The CDR3 spans 14 residues.

The V gene is TRBV3-1 (or the pseudogene TRBV3-2), the J gene TRBJ2-7; D remains ambiguous. V shed 4 bases and J shed 6 bases, with 19 bases lying between them. Germline loops: CDR1 LGHDT, CDR2 YNNKEL (reference sequence). There are 15 residues in the CDR3. CDR3: CASSLGRNGYVEQYF. The CDR3 nucleotides read TGTGCCAGCAGCCTAGGCCGAAATGGGTACGTCGAGCAGTACTTC.

CDR3: CASSLNVRTPEEQYF. The CDR3 DNA reads TGTGCCAGCAGCTTAAACGTAAGGACGCCGGAAGAGCAGTACTTC. The chain combines TRBV7-9 with TRBJ2-7; D gene uncertain. V gave up 2 bases and J gave up 7 bases, with 18 bases separating them. Germline V gene sequence: CDR1 SEHNR, CDR2 FQNEAQ (reference sequence). There are 15 residues in the CDR3.

In this sample, this clone turned up once. The genes are TRBV5-5 and TRBJ2-6, with a possible D match to TRBD2 (5 bases). The CDR3 has 16 amino acids. Germline CDR1 reads SGHKS; CDR2 reads YYEKEE (reference sequence). V shed 1 base and J shed 2 bases, with 10 bases lying between them. Here the CDR3 reads CASSLLFGAGANVLTF. CDR3 coding DNA: TGTGCCAGCAGCTTGTTGTTCGGGGCTGGGGCCAACGTCCTGACTTTC.

The J gene is TRBJ1-5, the V gene TRBV4-3; 11 nucleotides line up with TRBD1. This CDR3 has 15 amino acids. J was trimmed by 5 bases and V by 4 bases; bases with no gene match: 4. Germline assignment: CDR1 LGHNA and CDR2 YSLEER. In nucleotides, the CDR3 is TGCGCCAGCAGCCCGGACAGGGGGCAAGATCAGCCCCAGCATTTT. This translates into CASSPDRGQDQPQHF.

The genes are TRBV10-3 and TRBJ1-2; D gene unclear. The germline V and J ends were trimmed by 6 bases and 7 bases, with 9 bases remaining between them. The CDR3 extends over 11 amino acids. CDR1 and CDR2 (germline): ENHRY, SYGVKD. CDR3 in amino acids: CAIRSDGGYTF. The CDR3 DNA follows: TGTGCCATCAGATCAGACGGTGGCTACACCTTC.

The CDR3 coding sequence is TGCGCCAGCAGCTCGCAACTACAGGGGATGGGTAATTCACCCCTCCACTTT. It specifies CASSSQLQGMGNSPLHF. The chain employs TRBV5-1 and TRBJ1-6; 7 bases are shared with TRBD1. This CDR3 has 17 residues. The trim removed 3 bases at V and 6 bases at J, leaving 12 bases unmatched. Germline V gene sequence: CDR1 SGHRS, CDR2 YFSETQ.

The chain has TRBV4-1 and TRBJ1-3, with 10 positions matching TRBD1. V shed 8 bases, J shed 2 bases, and the junction held 12 bases outside the gene matches. The CDR3 totals 17 residues. CDR1 and CDR2 (germline): MGHRA, YSYEKL. The CDR3 nucleotides are TGCGCCAGCGCTAAGACAACCGGGACAGGGGCTGGAAACACCATATATTTT. Translation gives CASAKTTGTGAGNTIYF.

The rearrangement uses TRBV3-1 (or the pseudogene TRBV3-2) and TRBJ1-4; possible D gene TRBD1, 6 bases. Germline CDR1 is LGHDT and CDR2 is YNNKEL (reference sequence). The length of the CDR3 is 15 residues. The V and J ends lost 5 bases and 8 bases respectively, with 18 bases between them. As DNA, the CDR3 is TGTGCCAGCAGCTCAAGCGATGGGGGGCGAGAAAAACTGTTTTTT. Its protein product is CASSSSDGGREKLFF.

This chain joins TRBV5-4 and TRBJ2-3; a weak D match, TRBD1 (6 bases). Trimming left V 4 bases short and J 3 bases short, with 15 bases between. This CDR3 spans 15 amino acids. Germline V gene data show CDR1 as SGHNT and CDR2 as YYREEE (reference sequence). The CDR3: CASSLTGTRTDTQYF. DNA for the CDR3: TGTGCCAGCAGCCTTACAGGGACCCGGACAGATACGCAGTATTTT.

Only one count was recorded for this clone. CDR3 protein: CASSSDRFYSGTF. In nucleotides, the CDR3 is TGTGCCAGCAGTTCGGACCGTTTCTATTCGGGTACCTTC. V usage is TRBV6-5 and J usage is TRBJ1-2; D is undetermined. This CDR3 comprises 13 residues. Germline CDR1 MNHEY, CDR2 SVGAGI. Between the trimmed V and J ends, which lost 4 bases and 14 bases, there was a span of 20 bases.

This clone was found once. The J gene is TRBJ1-6, the V gene TRBV28; 12 bases line up with TRBD1. The CDR3 sequence is 16 residues long. Trimming at V came to 5 bases and at J to 10 bases, leaving 9 bases not matched to a gene. In germline, CDR1 is MDHEN, CDR2 SYDVKM. CDR3 coding DNA: TGTGCCAGCAGTATCCCAACCGGGACAGGGGGCTCACCCCTCCACTTT. Translated: CASSIPTGTGGSPLHF.

This sequence joins TRBV5-1 and TRBJ2-3; D perhaps matches TRBD2 (6 bases). Germline assignment: CDR1 SGHRS and CDR2 YFSETQ. This CDR3 comprises 15 residues. With 4 bases removed from V and 1 base from J, the gap between germline ends came to 13 bases. CDR3 sequence (DNA): TGCGCCAGCAGCGTGCAGGGAGGTGGCACAGATACGCAGTATTTT. Protein sequence: CASSVQGGGTDTQYF.

The rearrangement uses TRBV28 and TRBJ1-5, with D hard to call. Germline V gives CDR1 MDHEN, CDR2 SYDVKM. The CDR3 totals 15 residues. Trimming shortened V by 2 bases and J by 2 bases, and 10 bases separated the two germline ends. The CDR3 sequence: CASSLGPNGNQPQHF. CDR3 nucleotides: TGTGCCAGCAGTTTAGGTCCAAATGGCAATCAGCCCCAGCATTTT.

The chain is built from TRBV9 and TRBJ2-3, with TRBD2 matching over 7 bases. Trimming took 0 bases from V and 4 from J; bases not matched to a gene: 8. CDR3 length equals 16 residues. CDR1 is SGDLS, CDR2 YYNGEE, per germline. The CDR3, as DNA: TGTGCCAGCAGCGTAGGAGGCGCGGGGGTGGCAGATACGCAGTATTTT. This translates into CASSVGGAGVADTQYF. The variable domain in full, completed from reference TRBV9 and TRBJ2-3, reads DSGVTQTPKHLITATGQRVTLRCSPRSGDLSVYWYQQSLDQGLQFLIQYYNGEERAKGNILERFSAQQFPDLHSELNLSSLELGDSALYFCASSVGGAGVADTQYFGPGTRLTVL.

The CDR3 is CASSVVPGSSGNTIYF. The CDR3 coding sequence is TGTGCCAGCAGCGTGGTTCCGGGTTCATCTGGAAACACCATATATTTT. This chain links TRBV9 with TRBJ1-3; no firm D call. The V and J ends lost 2 bases and 1 base respectively, with 13 bases between them. CDR3 length: 16 residues. Germline V gene sequence: CDR1 SGDLS, CDR2 YYNGEE.